This T cell receptor beta chain comes out of a study of blood T cell repertoires in COVID-19. Looking at the study overall: Italy, Spain and the United States were the sources of the convalescent and acute COVID-19 samples.

The protocol was immunoSEQ multiplex PCR, while the TCRdb copy is restricted to in-frame clones and leaves out a portion. Of some 220,000 clones in the sample, 75% to 90% were seen once. Seattle's enrolled individuals joined amid active infection and were then monitored longitudinally. This clone was found once. The J segment lost 6 bases and the V segment lost 3 bases, leaving 12 bases of the junction unmatched. This CDR3 has 16 residues. Germline-derived CDR1 and CDR2 are KGHDR and SFDVKD. The TCR originated in a woman aged 65 to 85 with COVID-19, enrolled during active disease. V is TRBV24-1 and J is TRBJ2-7; 8 bases align to TRBD1. The sample consisted of peripheral blood. CDR3 DNA: TGTGCCACCAGTGATCCCCGACAGGGGACGGAGGGCGAGCAGTACTTC. Translating gives CATSDPRQGTEGEQYF.